Listed here is a single T cell receptor beta chain. What it binds is unknown. These data belong to a study of T cells in localized non-small cell lung cancer. TCRdb's table, derived via immunoSEQ multiplex PCR, lists solely in-frame clones and lacks some. The sample carries tens of thousands of clones, around 84% recorded once. V was clipped by 7 bases and J by 7 bases; unmatched bases: 7. Germline CDR1 reads LNHDA; CDR2 reads SQIVND (reference sequence). The CDR3 spans 14 residues. Study observations and caveats: Paired adjacent lung recovered a median around 62 of the top 100 tumor clones. Increased T cell density in blood showed an association with longer overall survival.

The sequence was obtained from a female donor of 60 years or more with stage I lung adenocarcinoma. This material consisted of peripheral blood, taken before any cancer treatment. V gene TRBV19 combines with J gene TRBJ1-6; TRBD1 agrees at 7 bases. In DNA, the CDR3 is TGTGCCAGTACCTGGGACAGAAGGAATTCACCCCTCCACTTT. As protein: CASTWDRRNSPLHF.